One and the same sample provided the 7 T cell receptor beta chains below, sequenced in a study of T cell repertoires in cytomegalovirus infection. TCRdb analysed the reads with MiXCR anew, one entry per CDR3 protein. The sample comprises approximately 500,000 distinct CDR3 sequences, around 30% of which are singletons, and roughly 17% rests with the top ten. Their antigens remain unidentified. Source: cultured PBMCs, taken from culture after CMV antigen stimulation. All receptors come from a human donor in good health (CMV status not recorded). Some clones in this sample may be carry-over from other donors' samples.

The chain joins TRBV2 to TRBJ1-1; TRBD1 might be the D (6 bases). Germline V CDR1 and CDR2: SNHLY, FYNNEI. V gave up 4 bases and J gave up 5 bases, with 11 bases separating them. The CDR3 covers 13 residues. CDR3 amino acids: CASSGNRATEAFF. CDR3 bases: TGTGCCAGCAGTGGGAACAGGGCAACTGAAGCTTTCTTT.

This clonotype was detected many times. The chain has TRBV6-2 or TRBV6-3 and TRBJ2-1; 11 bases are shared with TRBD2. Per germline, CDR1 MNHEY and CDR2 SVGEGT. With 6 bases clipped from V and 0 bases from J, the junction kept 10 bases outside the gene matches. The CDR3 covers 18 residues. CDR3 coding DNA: TGTGCCAGCAGCATCATAGCGGGAGGGCGAAGCTCCTACAATGAGCAGTTCTTC. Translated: CASSIIAGGRSSYNEQFF.

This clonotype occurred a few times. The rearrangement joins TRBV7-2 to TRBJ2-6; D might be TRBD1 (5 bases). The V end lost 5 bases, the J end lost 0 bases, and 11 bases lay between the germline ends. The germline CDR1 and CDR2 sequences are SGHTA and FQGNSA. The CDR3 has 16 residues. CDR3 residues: CASSLRTSSGANVLTF. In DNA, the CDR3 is TGTGCCAGCAGCCTACGGACATCCTCTGGGGCCAACGTCCTGACTTTC.

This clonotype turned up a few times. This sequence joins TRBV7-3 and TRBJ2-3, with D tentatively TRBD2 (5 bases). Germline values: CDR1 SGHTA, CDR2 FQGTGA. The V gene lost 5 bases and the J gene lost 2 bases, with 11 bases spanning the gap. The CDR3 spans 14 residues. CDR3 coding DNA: TGTGCCAGCAGCACTCACGGGAACACAGATACGCAGTATTTT. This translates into CASSTHGNTDTQYF.

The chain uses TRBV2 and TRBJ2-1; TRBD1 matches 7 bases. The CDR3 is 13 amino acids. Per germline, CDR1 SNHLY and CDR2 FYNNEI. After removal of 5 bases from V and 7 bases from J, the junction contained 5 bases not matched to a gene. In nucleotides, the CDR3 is TGTGCCAGCAGTTTCGACAGGGAAAATGAGCAGTTCTTC. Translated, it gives CASSFDRENEQFF.

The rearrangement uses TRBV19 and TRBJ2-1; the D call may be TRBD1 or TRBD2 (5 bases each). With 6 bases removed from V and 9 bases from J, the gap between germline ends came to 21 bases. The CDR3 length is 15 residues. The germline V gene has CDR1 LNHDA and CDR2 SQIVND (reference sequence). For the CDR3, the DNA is TGTGCCAGTAGGGGGAGAGGAGGCCCGAGGGGTGAGCAGTTCTTC. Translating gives CASRGRGGPRGEQFF.

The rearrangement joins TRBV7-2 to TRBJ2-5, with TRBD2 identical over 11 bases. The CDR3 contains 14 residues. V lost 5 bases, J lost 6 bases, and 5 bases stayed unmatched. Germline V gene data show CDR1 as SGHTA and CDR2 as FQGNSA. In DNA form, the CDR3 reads TGTGCCAGCAGCCCTAGCGGGAGGTGGCAGACCCAGTACTTC. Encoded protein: CASSPSGRWQTQYF.